Described below is a single T cell receptor (beta chain) sequence and its context. The sample comes from a study of blood T cell repertoires in COVID-19. The authors' processing: Cell counts per sample came from amplifying reference gene primers. TCRdb's table, derived via immunoSEQ multiplex PCR, lists solely in-frame clones and lacks some. From that table come the V and J calls and clone size; the DNA was used to work out D and trimming. The data show 200,000 to 300,000 clones, around 82% seen once. Germline V gene sequence: CDR1 LNHDA, CDR2 SQIVND (reference sequence). Trimming removed 7 bases from V and 8 bases from J, with 14 bases in between. This CDR3 region has 13 residues.

J is TRBJ1-4 and V is TRBV19; D ambiguous. This TCR derives from a middle-aged woman who had been exposed to COVID-19. The sample comprised PBMCs or T cells enriched from blood (not recorded which). The CDR3 DNA is TGTGCCAGTACGCGGTACGGAGAAGAAAAACTGTTTTTT. Translating gives CASTRYGEEKLFF.